The 26 T cell receptor beta chains below all came from one sample that was sequenced in a study of T cells in localized non-small cell lung cancer (dated by TCRdb to the early 2020s). The library was produced with the immunoSEQ multiplex PCR assay. Drawn from immuneACCESS, this table holds only the in-frame rearrangements with V and J called that TCRdb kept. Clones are partly lost; checked studies trace under half to an unresolved V gene and leave the rest unexplained. The sample table lists approximately 150,000 clones, 89% of them with a count of one. Around 1.8% of the sample belongs to the ten largest clones. The specimen was peripheral blood, collected before any cancer treatment. All receptors come from a female donor over 55 with stage I lung adenocarcinoma.

The rearrangement links TRBV29-1 to TRBJ2-7, with no clear D. CDR1 is SQVTM and CDR2 is ANQGSEA in the germline V gene. There are 13 residues in the CDR3. V was trimmed by 3 bases and J by 1 base, leaving 10 bases between them. As DNA, the CDR3 is TGCAGCGTTGAGACACGTTCTTCCTACGAGCAGTACTTC. As protein: CSVETRSSYEQYF.

The chain is built from TRBV11-2 and TRBJ2-7; D may be TRBD2 (5 bases). The CDR3 has 15 amino acids. CDR1 is SGHAT, CDR2 FQNNGV, per germline. V lost 5 bases, J lost 5 bases, and 19 bases lay in between. The CDR3 sequence: CASSTRGPPNNEQYF. DNA for the CDR3: TGTGCCAGCAGCACCCGAGGGCCCCCCAACAACGAGCAGTACTTC.

The gene calls are TRBV27 and TRBJ2-7, with 8 bases fitting TRBD1. The ends lost 5 bases at V and 3 bases at J; junction bases unmatched: 9. Germline loops: CDR1 MNHEY, CDR2 SMNVEV (reference sequence). This CDR3 has 15 amino acids. CDR3 coding DNA: TGTGCCAGCAGTGGCAGGGGGCGCTTAAGCTACGAGCAGTACTTC. This sequence encodes CASSGRGRLSYEQYF.

The chain has TRBV2 and TRBJ1-1; D remains unclear. This CDR3 is 13 amino acids long. From germline, CDR1 is SNHLY and CDR2 FYNNEI. Trimming shortened V by 4 bases and J by 4 bases, and 10 bases separated the two germline ends. CDR3 region: CASSVAVSTEAFF. In nucleotides, the CDR3 is TGTGCCAGCAGTGTGGCAGTATCCACTGAAGCTTTCTTT.

V is TRBV29-1 and J is TRBJ2-3; D call uncertain. This CDR3 is 12 amino acids long. Germline CDR1 reads SQVTM; CDR2 reads ANQGSEA. V shed 3 bases and J shed 3 bases, with 7 bases lying between them. As DNA, the CDR3 is TGCAGCGTTGACCTAGGGACAGATACGCAGTATTTT. Its protein product is CSVDLGTDTQYF.

In this sample, this clone turned up once. The rearrangement uses TRBV5-1 and TRBJ1-1; D call uncertain. Deletions cut 0 bases from V and 0 bases from J, with 9 bases between. The germline gives CDR1 SGHRS, CDR2 YFSETQ. There are 15 residues in the CDR3. The DNA for the CDR3 is TGCGCCAGCAGCTTGGGTGGAGGTTTGAACACTGAAGCTTTCTTT. As protein: CASSLGGGLNTEAFF.

CDR3 nucleotides: TGTGCCAGCAGCGGCCAACAGGGACCGGCAGATACGCAGTATTTT. It codes for CASSGQQGPADTQYF. This chain uses TRBV5-4 with TRBJ2-3, with a possible D match to TRBD1 (6 bases). The germline V and J ends were trimmed by 4 bases and 4 bases, with 16 bases remaining between them. Looked up from germline, CDR1 is SGHNT and CDR2 is YYREEE (reference sequence). There are 15 residues in the CDR3.

The CDR3 DNA reads as TGTGCCAGCAGTGTAACAGGGGCCTCTGGAAACACCATATATTTT. This sequence encodes CASSVTGASGNTIYF. This chain uses TRBV6-5 with TRBJ1-3, with 7 bases that match TRBD1. Germline V CDR1 and CDR2: MNHEY, SVGAGI. The trim removed 5 bases at V and 0 bases at J, leaving 4 bases unmatched. This CDR3 spans 15 amino acids.

This chain uses TRBV18 with TRBJ2-2; D gene uncertain. CDR1 is KGHSH, CDR2 LQKENI, per germline. The V gene lost 4 bases and the J gene lost 1 base, with 1 base spanning the gap. CDR3 size: 12 residues. CDR3 loop: CASSRNTGELFF. DNA of the CDR3: TGTGCCAGCTCACGGAACACCGGGGAGCTGTTTTTT.

V gene TRBV11-3 combines with J gene TRBJ2-1; the match to TRBD2 covers 11 bases. Trimming at V came to 5 bases and at J to 4 bases, leaving 13 bases not matched to a gene. CDR3 size: 18 residues. CDR1 and CDR2 from the germline V gene are SGHNT and YENEEA. As DNA, the CDR3 is TGTGCCAGCAGCGCAAGTCTAGGGCTAGCGGGAGGATACAATGAGCAGTTCTTC. Translating it yields CASSASLGLAGGYNEQFF.

Written as DNA, the CDR3 is TGTGCCAGCAGCTACGAGGGGGGGGCCTCGAACACTGAAGCTTTCTTT. The encoded protein is CASSYEGGASNTEAFF. J is TRBJ1-1 and V is TRBV13; D is possibly TRBD1 (6 bases). Germline CDR1 reads PRHDT; CDR2 reads FYEKMQ (reference sequence). There are 16 residues in the CDR3. V was clipped by 4 bases and J by 1 base, with 16 bases between them. Full variable domain (outside the CDR3, taken from reference TRBV13 and TRBJ1-1): AAGVIQSPRHLIKEKRETATLKCYPIPRHDTVYWYQQGPGQDPQFLISFYEKMQSDKGSIPDRFSAQQFSDYHSELNMSSLELGDSALYFCASSYEGGASNTEAFFGQGTRLTVV.

The chain combines TRBV5-1 with TRBJ2-3, with 10 bases identical to TRBD2. The V and J ends lost 4 bases and 3 bases, in that order; junction bases with no gene match: 11. From germline, CDR1 is SGHRS and CDR2 YFSETQ. The CDR3 is 17 residues long. In nucleotides, the CDR3 is TGCGCCAGCAGCCCAGAACCTAGCGGGGGAGGGACAGATACGCAGTATTTT. Its protein product is CASSPEPSGGGTDTQYF.

The V gene is TRBV7-9, the J gene TRBJ2-3; the match to TRBD2 covers 12 bases. The CDR3 consists of 15 residues. CDR1 is SEHNR, CDR2 FQNEAQ, per germline (reference sequence). The J segment lost 5 bases and the V segment lost 1 base, leaving 1 base of the junction unmatched. CDR3 amino acids: CASSLGLAGVDTQYF. CDR3 bases: TGTGCCAGCAGCTTAGGACTAGCGGGAGTAGATACGCAGTATTTT. Variable domain in full (rest from reference TRBV7-9 and TRBJ2-3): DTGVSQNPRHKITKRGQNVTFRCDPISEHNRLYWYRQTLGQGPEFLTYFQNEAQLEKSRLLSDRFSAERPKGSFSTLEIQRTEQGDSAMYLCASSLGLAGVDTQYFGPGTRLTVL.

The chain joins TRBV19 to TRBJ1-2, with TRBD1 matching over 9 bases. CDR1 and CDR2 (germline): LNHDA, SQIVND (reference sequence). This CDR3 is built from 17 residues. V was clipped by 4 bases and J by 3 bases; unmatched bases: 12. The CDR3 sequence is CASSRRETGGSDYGYTF. The CDR3 DNA reads TGTGCCAGTAGTAGGAGGGAGACAGGGGGTTCTGACTATGGCTACACCTTC.

This clone was seen a single time. This chain connects TRBV19 to TRBJ1-1; D remains ambiguous. The length of the CDR3 is 15 residues. Looked up from germline, CDR1 is LNHDA and CDR2 is SQIVND (reference sequence). V was clipped by 5 bases and J by 5 bases, with 18 bases between them. Here the CDR3 DNA reads TGTGCCAGTAGTCCCCGGGGAGGGCGGGGTACTGAAGCTTTCTTT. As protein: CASSPRGGRGTEAFF. Full variable domain (rest looked up from reference TRBV19 and TRBJ1-1): DGGITQSPKYLFRKEGQNVTLSCEQNLNHDAMYWYRQDPGQGLRLIYYSQIVNDFQKGDIAEGYSVSREKKESFPLTVTSAQKNPTAFYLCASSPRGGRGTEAFFGQGTRLTVV.

This clone has only a few counts. This sequence joins TRBV29-1 and TRBJ2-1; either TRBD1 or TRBD2 may fit D (5 bases each). V was trimmed by 3 bases and J by 0 bases, leaving 12 bases between them. From germline, CDR1 is SQVTM and CDR2 ANQGSEA. This CDR3 is 15 amino acids long. CDR3 protein: CSVEASGSSYNEQFF. The CDR3 bases are TGCAGCGTTGAGGCGTCAGGGAGCTCCTACAATGAGCAGTTCTTC.

The rearrangement uses TRBV5-1 and TRBJ2-3; TRBD1 is a possible D gene (5 bases). This CDR3 is built from 15 residues. V lost 0 bases and J lost 4, with 12 bases in between. Per the germline V gene, CDR1 is SGHRS and CDR2 is YFSETQ. Here the CDR3 DNA reads TGCGCCAGCAGCTTGGAGGGAATGGGGCCAGATACGCAGTATTTT. Translated: CASSLEGMGPDTQYF.

The V call is TRBV27, the J call TRBJ2-7; TRBD2 is a possible D gene (6 bases). Germline-derived CDR1 and CDR2 are MNHEY and SMNVEV (reference sequence). Trimming shortened V by 4 bases and J by 2 bases, and 12 bases separated the two germline ends. This CDR3 is built from 14 residues. The CDR3 loop reads CASSSSASAYEQYF. The CDR3, as DNA: TGTGCCAGCAGTTCTAGCGCCTCAGCCTACGAGCAGTACTTC.

The gene calls are TRBV19 and TRBJ2-7; D possibly uses TRBD1 or TRBD2 (6 bases each). V was shortened by 5 bases and J by 1 base, with 12 bases between the two germline ends. The germline gives CDR1 LNHDA, CDR2 SQIVND (reference sequence). This CDR3 is 14 amino acids long. CDR3 DNA: TGTGCCAGTAGTGTCACAGGGAGGTCCTACGAGCAGTACTTC. Translation gives CASSVTGRSYEQYF.

This clone was seen only once. This chain links TRBV10-2 with TRBJ1-1; D ambiguous. This CDR3 has 11 residues. In germline, CDR1 is WSHSY, CDR2 SAAADI. Trimming cost V 4 bases and J 0 bases, with 0 bases left between them. CDR3 in amino acids: CASSVNTEAFF. Here the CDR3 DNA reads TGCGCCAGCAGTGTGAACACTGAAGCTTTCTTT.

This rearrangement joins TRBV19 to TRBJ2-1, with 7 bases matching TRBD1. Looked up from germline, CDR1 is LNHDA and CDR2 is SQIVND (reference sequence). V was pared by 6 bases and J by 0 bases, with 5 bases of the junction left unmatched. This CDR3 comprises 15 residues. The CDR3: CASRTDRSSYNEQFF. CDR3 coding DNA: TGTGCCAGTAGGACGGACAGGAGCTCCTACAATGAGCAGTTCTTC.

The CDR3 is CATSRRGWVEKLFF. Here the CDR3 DNA reads TGTGCCACCAGCCGCCGCGGGTGGGTGGAAAAACTGTTTTTT. V and J are TRBV15 and TRBJ1-4; no firm D call. CDR1 and CDR2 from the germline V gene are LNHNV and YYDKDF (reference sequence). The CDR3 runs to 14 residues. Trimming removed 5 bases from V and 8 bases from J, with 15 bases in between.

The chain recombines TRBV5-8 with TRBJ2-1; 8 bases map to TRBD2. The CDR3 spans 16 residues. CDR1 is SGHTS, CDR2 YDEGEE, per germline. The trim removed 4 bases at V and 4 bases at J, leaving 10 bases unmatched. As DNA, the CDR3 is TGTGCCAGCAGCCAGTTTAGCGGGAACTTTTACAATGAGCAGTTCTTC. It codes for CASSQFSGNFYNEQFF.

This chain links TRBV18 with TRBJ2-1; TRBD2 aligns across 7 bases. Germline V gene data show CDR1 as KGHSH and CDR2 as LQKENI. Trimming removed 4 bases from V and 5 bases from J; junction bases left unmatched: 11. The CDR3 runs to 16 residues. CDR3 nucleotides: TGTGCCAGCTCACTCCGGGGGGTAGCGGAGAACAATGAGCAGTTCTTC. Translation: CASSLRGVAENNEQFF.

This clone was counted only a few times. The V and J genes are TRBV18 and TRBJ2-1; no clear D gene. This CDR3 contains 14 residues. V lost 3 bases and J 4 bases, leaving 10 bases between the germline ends. Germline V CDR1 and CDR2: KGHSH, LQKENI. CDR3 DNA: TGTGCCAGCTCACCCCGAGCAGATTACAATGAGCAGTTCTTC. Translation gives CASSPRADYNEQFF.

This chain uses TRBV5-1 with TRBJ1-4; TRBD1 matches at 10 bases. Trimming at V came to 4 bases and at J to 7 bases, leaving 4 bases not matched to a gene. The CDR3 has 14 residues. The germline V gene has CDR1 SGHRS and CDR2 YFSETQ. This CDR3 is CASSLGQGSEKLFF. The DNA for the CDR3 is TGCGCCAGCAGCCTGGGACAGGGGAGTGAAAAACTGTTTTTT.